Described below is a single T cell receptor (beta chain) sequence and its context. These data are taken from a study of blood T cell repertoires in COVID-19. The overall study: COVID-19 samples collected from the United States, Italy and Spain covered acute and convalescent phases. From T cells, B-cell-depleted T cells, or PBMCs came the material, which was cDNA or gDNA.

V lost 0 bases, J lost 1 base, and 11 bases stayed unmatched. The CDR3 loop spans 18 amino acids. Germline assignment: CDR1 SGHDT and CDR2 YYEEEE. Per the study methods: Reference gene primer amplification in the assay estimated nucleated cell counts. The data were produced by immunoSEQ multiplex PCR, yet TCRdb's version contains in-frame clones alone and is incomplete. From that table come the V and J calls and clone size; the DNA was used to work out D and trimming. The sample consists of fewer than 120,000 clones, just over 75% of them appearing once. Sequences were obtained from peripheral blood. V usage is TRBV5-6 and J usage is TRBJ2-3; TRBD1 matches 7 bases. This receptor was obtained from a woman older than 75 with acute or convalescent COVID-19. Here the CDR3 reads CASSLGPGQFIGTDTQYF. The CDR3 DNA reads TGTGCCAGCAGCTTGGGCCCGGGACAGTTTATTGGCACAGATACGCAGTATTTT.